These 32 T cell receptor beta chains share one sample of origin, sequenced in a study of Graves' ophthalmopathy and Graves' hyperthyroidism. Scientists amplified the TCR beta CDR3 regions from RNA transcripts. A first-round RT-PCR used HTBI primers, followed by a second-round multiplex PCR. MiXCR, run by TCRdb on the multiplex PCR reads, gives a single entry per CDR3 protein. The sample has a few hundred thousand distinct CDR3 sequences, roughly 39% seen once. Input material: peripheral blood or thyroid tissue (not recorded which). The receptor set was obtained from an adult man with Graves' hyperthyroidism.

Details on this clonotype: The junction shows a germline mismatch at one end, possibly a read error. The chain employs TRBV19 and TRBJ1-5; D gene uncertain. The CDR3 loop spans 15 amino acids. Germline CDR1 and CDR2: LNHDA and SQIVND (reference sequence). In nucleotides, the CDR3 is TGTGCCAGTAGTATCCAGGTTTTGGGCAATCAGCTCCAGCATTTT. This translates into CASSIQVLGNQLQHF.

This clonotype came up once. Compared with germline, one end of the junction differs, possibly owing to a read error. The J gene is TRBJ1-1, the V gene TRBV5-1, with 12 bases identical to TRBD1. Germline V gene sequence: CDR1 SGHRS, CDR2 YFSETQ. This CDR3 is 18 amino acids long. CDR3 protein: CAGSPIGRDRGRGTEAFF. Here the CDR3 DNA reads TGCGCCGGCAGCCCGATAGGCCGGGACAGGGGGCGAGGCACTGAAGCTTTCTTT.

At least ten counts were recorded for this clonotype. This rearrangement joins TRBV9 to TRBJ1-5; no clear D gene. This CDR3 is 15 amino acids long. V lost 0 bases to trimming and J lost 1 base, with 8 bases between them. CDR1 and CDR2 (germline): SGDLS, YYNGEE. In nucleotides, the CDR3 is TGTGCCAGCAGCGTAGGAGATACGAGCAATCAGCCCCAGCATTTT. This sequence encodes CASSVGDTSNQPQHF.

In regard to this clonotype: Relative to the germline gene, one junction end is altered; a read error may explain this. The CDR3 reads CATSALDGEAQYF. CDR3 DNA: TGTGCCACCAGTGCTTTGGATGGTGAGGCCCAGTACTTC. The genes are TRBV24-1 and TRBJ2-5; D gene unclear. The CDR3 runs 13 residues. Germline assignment: CDR1 KGHDR and CDR2 SFDVKD.

CDR3 nucleotides: TGTGCCAGCAGTAGCGACAGGGCGAACACCGGGGAGCAGTACTTC. Translation: CASSSDRANTGEQYF. The chain joins TRBV2 to TRBJ2-7; TRBD1 agrees at 7 bases. V lost 5 bases, J lost 7 bases, and 14 bases stayed unmatched. Germline CDR1 SNHLY, CDR2 FYNNEI. This CDR3 is 15 amino acids long.

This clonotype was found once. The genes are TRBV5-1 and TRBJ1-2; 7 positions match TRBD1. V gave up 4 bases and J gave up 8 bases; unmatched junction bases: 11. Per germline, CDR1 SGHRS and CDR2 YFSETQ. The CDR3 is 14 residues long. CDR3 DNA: TGCGCCAGCAGCGCAACGACAGGGTTCTTCGGCTACACCTTC. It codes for CASSATTGFFGYTF.

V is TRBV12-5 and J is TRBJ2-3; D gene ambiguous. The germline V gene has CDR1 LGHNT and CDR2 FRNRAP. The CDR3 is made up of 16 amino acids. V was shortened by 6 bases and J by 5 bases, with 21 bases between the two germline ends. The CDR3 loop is CASGRTQMAGQDTQYF. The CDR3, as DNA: TGTGCTAGTGGCCGCACTCAAATGGCCGGGCAAGATACGCAGTATTTT.

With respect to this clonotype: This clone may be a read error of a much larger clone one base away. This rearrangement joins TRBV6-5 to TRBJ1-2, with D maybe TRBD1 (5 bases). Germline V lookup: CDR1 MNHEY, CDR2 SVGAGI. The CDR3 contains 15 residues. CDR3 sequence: CASSVQDDHNYDYTF. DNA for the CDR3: TGTGCCAGCAGTGTACAGGATGATCATAACTATGACTACACCTTC.

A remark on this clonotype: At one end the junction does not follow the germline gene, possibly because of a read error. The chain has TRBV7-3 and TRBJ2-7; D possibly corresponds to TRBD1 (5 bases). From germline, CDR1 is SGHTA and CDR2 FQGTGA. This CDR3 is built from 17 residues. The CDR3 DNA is TGCGCCAGCAGCTTTACCGTTATCGTAGGGGCGCCGGATACGCAGTACTTC. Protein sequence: CASSFTVIVGAPDTQYF.

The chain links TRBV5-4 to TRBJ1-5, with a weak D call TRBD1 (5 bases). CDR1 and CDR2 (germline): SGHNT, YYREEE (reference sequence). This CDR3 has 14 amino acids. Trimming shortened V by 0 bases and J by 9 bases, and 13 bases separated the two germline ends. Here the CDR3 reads CASSLGGEGRPQHF. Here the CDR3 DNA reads TGTGCCAGCAGCTTGGGGGGCGAGGGACGGCCCCAGCATTTT.

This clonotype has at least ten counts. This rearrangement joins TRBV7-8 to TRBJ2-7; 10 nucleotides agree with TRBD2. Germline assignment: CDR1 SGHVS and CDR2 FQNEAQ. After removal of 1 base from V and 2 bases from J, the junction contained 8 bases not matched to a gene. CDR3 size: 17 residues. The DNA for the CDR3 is TGTGCCAGCAGCTTAGGTTATTCAGCGGGAGGGACCTACGAGCAGTACTTC. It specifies CASSLGYSAGGTYEQYF.

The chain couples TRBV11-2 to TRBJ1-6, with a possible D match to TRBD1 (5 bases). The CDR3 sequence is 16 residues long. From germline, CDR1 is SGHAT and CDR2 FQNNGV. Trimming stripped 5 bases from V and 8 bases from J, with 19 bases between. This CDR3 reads CASSPRTLPGDSPLHF. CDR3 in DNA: TGTGCCAGCAGCCCCCGGACACTTCCGGGGGATTCACCCCTCCACTTT.

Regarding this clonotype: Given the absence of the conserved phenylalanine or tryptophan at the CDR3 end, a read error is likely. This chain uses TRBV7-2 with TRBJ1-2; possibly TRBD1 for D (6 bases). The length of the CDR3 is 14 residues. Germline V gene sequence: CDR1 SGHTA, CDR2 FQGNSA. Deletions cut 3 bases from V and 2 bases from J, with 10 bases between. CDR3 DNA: TGTGCCAGCAGCTTGGAAGGACAGAACTATGGCTACACCCTC. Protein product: CASSLEGQNYGYTL.

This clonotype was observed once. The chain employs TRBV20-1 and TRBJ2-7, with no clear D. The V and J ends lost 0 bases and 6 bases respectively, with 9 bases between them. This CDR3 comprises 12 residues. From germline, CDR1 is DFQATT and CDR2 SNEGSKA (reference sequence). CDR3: CSARDMEAEQYF. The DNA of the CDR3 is TGCAGTGCTAGAGATATGGAAGCCGAGCAGTACTTC.

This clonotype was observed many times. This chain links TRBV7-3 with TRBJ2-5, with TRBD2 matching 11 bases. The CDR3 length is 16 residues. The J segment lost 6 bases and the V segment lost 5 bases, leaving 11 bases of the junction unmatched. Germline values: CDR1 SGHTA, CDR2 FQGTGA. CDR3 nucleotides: TGTGCCAGCAGCCTAAGACTAGCGGGGCCTGGTAAGACCCAGTACTTC. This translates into CASSLRLAGPGKTQYF.

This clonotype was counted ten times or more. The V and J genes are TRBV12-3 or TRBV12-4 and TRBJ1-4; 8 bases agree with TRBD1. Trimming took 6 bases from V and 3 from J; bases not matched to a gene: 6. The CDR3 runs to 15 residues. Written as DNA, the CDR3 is TGTGCCAGCAGCCCATACAGGGGGTCTAATGAAAAACTGTTTTTT. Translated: CASSPYRGSNEKLFF.

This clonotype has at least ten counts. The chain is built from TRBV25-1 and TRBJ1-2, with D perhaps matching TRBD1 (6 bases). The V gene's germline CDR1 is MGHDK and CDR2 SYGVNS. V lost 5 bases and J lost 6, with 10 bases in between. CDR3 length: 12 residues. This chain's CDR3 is CASSQRQDGYTF. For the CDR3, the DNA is TGTGCCAGCAGTCAGAGACAGGATGGCTACACCTTC.

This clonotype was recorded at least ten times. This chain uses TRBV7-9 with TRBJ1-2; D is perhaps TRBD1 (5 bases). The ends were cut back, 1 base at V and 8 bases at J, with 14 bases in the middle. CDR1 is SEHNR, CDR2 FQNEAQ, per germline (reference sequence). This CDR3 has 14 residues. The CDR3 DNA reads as TGTGCCAGCAGCTTAGTCGGGGCCGTACGCGGCTACACCTTC. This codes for CASSLVGAVRGYTF.

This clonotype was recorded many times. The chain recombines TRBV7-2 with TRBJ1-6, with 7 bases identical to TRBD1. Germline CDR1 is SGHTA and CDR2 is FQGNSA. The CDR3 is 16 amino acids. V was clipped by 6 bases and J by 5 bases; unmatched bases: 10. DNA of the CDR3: TGTGCCAGCAGTCCCTCCGGGACAGCCCATAATTCACCCCTCCACTTT. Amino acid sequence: CASSPSGTAHNSPLHF.

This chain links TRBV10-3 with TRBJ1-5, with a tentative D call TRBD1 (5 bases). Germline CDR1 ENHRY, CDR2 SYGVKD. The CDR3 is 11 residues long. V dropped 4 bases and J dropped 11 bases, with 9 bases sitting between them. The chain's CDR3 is CAISGDSTQHF. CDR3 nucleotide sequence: TGTGCCATCAGTGGGGACTCCACCCAGCATTTT.

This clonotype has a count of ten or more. CDR3 loop: CASSSQGPNTGELFF. CDR3 nucleotides: TGTGCCAGTAGTAGCCAGGGTCCGAACACCGGGGAGCTGTTTTTT. The V and J genes are TRBV19 and TRBJ2-2; tentative D call: TRBD1 (5 bases). CDR3 length equals 15 residues. Per germline, CDR1 LNHDA and CDR2 SQIVND (reference sequence). V was trimmed by 4 bases and J by 0 bases, leaving 9 bases between them.

CDR3 sequence reads: CASSFLVSYNETQYF. The CDR3 DNA reads TGTGCCAGCAGTTTTTTAGTCTCCTACAATGAGACCCAGTACTTC. The chain has TRBV12-3 or TRBV12-4 and TRBJ2-5; D not resolved. The CDR3 is 15 amino acids. V was cut by 3 bases and J by 5 bases, with 16 bases left in between.

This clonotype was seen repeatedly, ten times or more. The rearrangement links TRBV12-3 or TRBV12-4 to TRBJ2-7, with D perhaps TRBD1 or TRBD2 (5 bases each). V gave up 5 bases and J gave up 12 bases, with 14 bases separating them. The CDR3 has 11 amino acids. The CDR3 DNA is TGTGCCAGCAGTCCCGGGACCTTAGCGTACTTC. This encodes CASSPGTLAYF.

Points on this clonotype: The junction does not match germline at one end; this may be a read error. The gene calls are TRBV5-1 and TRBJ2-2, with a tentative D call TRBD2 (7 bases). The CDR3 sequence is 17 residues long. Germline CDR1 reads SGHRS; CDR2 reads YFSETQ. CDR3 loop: CASRVGSGGGQHREQFF. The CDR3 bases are TGCGCCAGCAGAGTAGGGTCTGGCGGGGGCCAACACAGGGAGCAGTTTTTT.

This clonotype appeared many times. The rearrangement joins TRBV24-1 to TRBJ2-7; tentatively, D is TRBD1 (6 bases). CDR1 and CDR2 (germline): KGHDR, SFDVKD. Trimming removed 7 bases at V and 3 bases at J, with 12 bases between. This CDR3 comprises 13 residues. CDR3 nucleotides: TGTGCCACCAGGGGACATAGTAACTACGAGCAGTACTTC. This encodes CATRGHSNYEQYF.

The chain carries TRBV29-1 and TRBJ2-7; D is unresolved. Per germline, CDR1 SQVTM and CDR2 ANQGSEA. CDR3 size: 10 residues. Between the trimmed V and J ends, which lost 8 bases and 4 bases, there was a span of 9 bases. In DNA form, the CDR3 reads TGCAGCCTGTGGGGATACGAGCAGTACTTC. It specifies CSLWGYEQYF.

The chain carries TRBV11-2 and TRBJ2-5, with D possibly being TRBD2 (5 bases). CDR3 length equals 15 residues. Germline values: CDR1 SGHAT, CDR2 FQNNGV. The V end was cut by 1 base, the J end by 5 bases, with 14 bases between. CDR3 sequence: CASSLAPSRVETQYF. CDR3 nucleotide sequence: TGTGCCAGCAGCTTAGCGCCTAGCCGTGTCGAGACCCAGTACTTC.

The CDR3 sequence is CSAAGAYEQYF. For the CDR3, the DNA is TGCAGTGCCGCGGGAGCTTACGAGCAGTACTTC. This chain uses TRBV20-1 with TRBJ2-7; 7 positions agree with TRBD2. This CDR3 is 11 amino acids long. Trimming removed 6 bases from V and 4 bases from J; junction bases left unmatched: 3. CDR1 and CDR2 (germline): DFQATT, SNEGSKA (reference sequence).

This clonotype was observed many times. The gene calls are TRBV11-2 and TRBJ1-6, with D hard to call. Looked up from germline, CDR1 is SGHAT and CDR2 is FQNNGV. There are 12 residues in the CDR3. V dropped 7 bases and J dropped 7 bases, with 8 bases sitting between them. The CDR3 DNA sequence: TGTGCCAGCACACAGTCCAATTCACCCCTCCACTTT. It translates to CASTQSNSPLHF.

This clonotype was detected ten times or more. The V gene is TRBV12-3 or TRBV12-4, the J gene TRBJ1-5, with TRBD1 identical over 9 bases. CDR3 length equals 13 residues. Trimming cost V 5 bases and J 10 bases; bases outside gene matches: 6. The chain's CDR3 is CASSATGGHPQHF. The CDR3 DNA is TGTGCCAGCAGTGCCACAGGGGGCCATCCCCAGCATTTT.

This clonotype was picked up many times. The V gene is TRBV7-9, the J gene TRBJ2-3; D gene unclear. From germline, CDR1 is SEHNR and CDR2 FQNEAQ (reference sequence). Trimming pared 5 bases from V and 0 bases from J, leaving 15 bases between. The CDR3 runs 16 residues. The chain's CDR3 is CASSEKRGRSTDTQYF. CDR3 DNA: TGTGCCAGCAGCGAAAAACGTGGCAGGAGCACAGATACGCAGTATTTT.

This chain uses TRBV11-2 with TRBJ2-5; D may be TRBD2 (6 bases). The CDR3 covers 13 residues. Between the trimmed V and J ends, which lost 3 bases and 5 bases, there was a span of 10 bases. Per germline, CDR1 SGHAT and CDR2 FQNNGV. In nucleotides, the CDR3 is TGTGCCAGCAGCTTGGGGGGTTCGGAGACCCAGTACTTC. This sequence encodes CASSLGGSETQYF.